This section outlines one TCR beta chain sequence together with its context. No cognate antigen has been identified for it. No much larger clone is present one base from it, and per-base qualities are unavailable. The donors were included in the validation cohort of over a hundred subjects, a group kept apart from the roughly 670-subject first cohort. Library preparation was by the immunoSEQ multiplex PCR assay. In the authors' own workflow: A statistical classification framework was built to diagnose cytomegalovirus status from the catalog of TCR beta chain sequences. Not all clones reach the TCRdb copy of this immuneACCESS table, which keeps in-frame sequences only. Checked studies attribute under half of the gap to unresolved V genes and leave the rest unexplained. D and trimming come from the DNA, and the V and J calls and clone size come from that table. This sample has approximately 200,000 clones in its table, and 90% to 95% of those were observed once. More than 0.85% of the sample is taken by the ten largest.

These data are taken from a study of cytomegalovirus exposure and HLA in healthy donors (dated by TCRdb to 2016 to 2017). Context from the whole study: According to a later analysis, one platform produced both the approximately 110 validation repertoires and the 670 or so repertoires of the first cohort. The study aimed to test whether cataloging public T cell receptors could reveal signatures of past pathogen exposure. In addition to the first cohort of roughly 700 subjects, a separate validation cohort of under 150 different subjects was used. To predict cytomegalovirus infection status, the study combined high-throughput TCR immunosequencing, statistical association of individual TCRs with disease status, and machine learning.

Cut back by 0 bases and 4 bases, the V and J ends lie 19 bases apart. CDR1 and CDR2 are read off the germline V gene (reference sequence) as GTSNPN and SVGIG. The CDR3 goes from the cysteine to the phenylalanine over 16 residues. Only CDR3 DNA remains: 48 bases, in frame from the first base. The full study reports these points: The study gave a list of 150 to 200 TCR beta chains associated with cytomegalovirus. The validation cohort had no HLA typing available for a later analysis, so co-occurrence within that cohort was assessed over all 120 or so repertoires. Across donors, most TCR sequences were observed very rarely, whereas some public TCRs were present in many individuals. Three of the identified cytomegalovirus-associated TCR beta chains were confirmed in vitro to be specific for cytomegalovirus antigens. The authors suggested that the approach could potentially be generalized to other disease states and immunological phenotypes. Cytomegalovirus status was reported to be diagnosed by the classifier with high specificity and sensitivity in both the original and validation cohorts. Of the cluster scores, roughly 95% were above 0 in a later analysis, which found that TCRs clustered in the first cohort also tended to co-occur in the 120 validation repertoires.

The V gene is TRBV30 and the J gene is TRBJ2-7; the D gene is perhaps TRBD2, on 6 matching bases. Input material: PBMCs. This TCR came from a woman under 30 in good health and CMV-seronegative. This receptor carries the CDR3 CAWSVRGLTRGYEQYF. The nucleotides are TGTGCCTGGAGTGTACGGGGACTCACACGAGGGTACGAGCAGTACTTC.